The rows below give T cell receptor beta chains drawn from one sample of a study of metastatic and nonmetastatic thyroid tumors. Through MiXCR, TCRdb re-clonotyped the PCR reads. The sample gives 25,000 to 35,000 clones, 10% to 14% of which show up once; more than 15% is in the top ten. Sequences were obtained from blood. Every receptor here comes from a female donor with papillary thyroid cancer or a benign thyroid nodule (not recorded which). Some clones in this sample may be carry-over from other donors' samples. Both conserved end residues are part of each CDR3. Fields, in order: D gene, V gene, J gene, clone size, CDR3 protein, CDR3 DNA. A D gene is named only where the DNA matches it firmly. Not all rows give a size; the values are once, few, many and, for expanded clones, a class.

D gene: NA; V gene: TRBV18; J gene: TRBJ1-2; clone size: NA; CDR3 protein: CASSEGNYVNTF; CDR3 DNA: TGTGCCAGCTCAGAGGGGAACTATGTCAACACCTTC
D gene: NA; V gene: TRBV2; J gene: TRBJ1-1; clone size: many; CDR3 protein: CASSEAVNTEAFF; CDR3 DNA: TGTGCCAGCAGTGAAGCGGTGAACACTGAAGCTTTCTTT
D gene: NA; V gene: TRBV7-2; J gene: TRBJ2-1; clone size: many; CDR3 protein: CASRLDSYNEQFF; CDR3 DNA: TGTGCCAGCAGACTGGACAGCTACAATGAGCAGTTCTTC
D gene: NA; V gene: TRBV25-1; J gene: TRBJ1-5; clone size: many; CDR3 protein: CASSYLGDQPQHF; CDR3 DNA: TGTGCCAGCAGTTACTTAGGGGATCAGCCCCAGCATTTT
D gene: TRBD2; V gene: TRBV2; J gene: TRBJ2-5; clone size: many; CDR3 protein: CASSEAPGSGRCF; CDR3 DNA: TGTGCCAGCAGTGAAGCGCCAGGTAGCGGGAGGTGCTTC
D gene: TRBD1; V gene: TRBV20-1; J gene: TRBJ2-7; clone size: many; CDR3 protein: CSARADRDYEQYF; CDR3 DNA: TGCAGTGCTAGAGCGGACAGGGACTACGAGCAGTACTTC
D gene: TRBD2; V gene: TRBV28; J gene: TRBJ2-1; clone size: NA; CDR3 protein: CASSYNPGASGSSEQFF; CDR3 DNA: TGTGCCAGCAGCTACAACCCTGGGGCTAGCGGGAGCAGTGAGCAGTTCTTC
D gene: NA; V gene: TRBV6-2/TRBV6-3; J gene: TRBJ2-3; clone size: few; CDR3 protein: CAGGYSSRDSTDTQYF; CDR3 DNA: TGTGCCGGCGGTTACTCGAGCAGGGATAGCACAGATACGCAGTATTTT
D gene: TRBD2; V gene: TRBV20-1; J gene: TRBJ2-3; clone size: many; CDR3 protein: CSALSGSPPDTQYF; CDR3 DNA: TGCAGTGCTCTCAGCGGGAGTCCCCCAGATACGCAGTATTTT
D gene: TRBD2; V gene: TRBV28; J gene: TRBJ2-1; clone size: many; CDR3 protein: CASSAAGTSGYNEQFF; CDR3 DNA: TGTGCCAGCAGTGCCGCCGGGACTAGCGGCTACAATGAGCAGTTCTTC
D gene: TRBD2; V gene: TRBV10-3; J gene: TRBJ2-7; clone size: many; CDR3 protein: CAISEAGGSVEQYF; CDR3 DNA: TGTGCCATCAGTGAGGCGGGAGGCTCGGTCGAGCAGTACTTC
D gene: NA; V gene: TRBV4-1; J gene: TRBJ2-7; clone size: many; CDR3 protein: CASSRTPTGIYEQYF; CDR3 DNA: TGCGCCAGCAGCCGGACCCCGACGGGGATTTACGAGCAGTACTTC
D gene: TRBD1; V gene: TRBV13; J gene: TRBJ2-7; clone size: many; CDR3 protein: CASSQPGQGSEEQYF; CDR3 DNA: TGTGCCAGCAGTCAACCGGGACAGGGGTCTGAGGAGCAGTACTTC
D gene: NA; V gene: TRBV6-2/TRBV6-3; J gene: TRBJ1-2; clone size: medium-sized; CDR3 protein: CASGIAAGYGYTF; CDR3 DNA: TGTGCCAGCGGGATTGCTGCAGGCTATGGCTACACCTTC
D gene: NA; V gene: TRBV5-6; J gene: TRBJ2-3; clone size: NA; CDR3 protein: CASSFDSPEGFTDTQYF; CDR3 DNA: TGTGCCAGCAGCTTTGACAGCCCCGAGGGGTTCACAGATACGCAGTATTTT
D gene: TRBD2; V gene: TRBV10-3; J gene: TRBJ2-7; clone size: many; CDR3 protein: CAIGGDRAYEQYF; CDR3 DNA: TGTGCCATCGGGGGGGACCGGGCCTACGAGCAGTACTTC
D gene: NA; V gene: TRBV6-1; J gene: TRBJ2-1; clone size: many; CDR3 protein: CASRQGLSSYNEQFF; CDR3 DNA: TGTGCCAGCAGACAAGGGCTTAGCTCCTACAATGAGCAGTTCTTC
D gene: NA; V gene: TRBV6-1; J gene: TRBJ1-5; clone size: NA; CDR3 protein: CASSVLTEGLQPQHF; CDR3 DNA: TGTGCTAGCAGTGTCCTGACGGAGGGTCTTCAGCCCCAGCATTTT
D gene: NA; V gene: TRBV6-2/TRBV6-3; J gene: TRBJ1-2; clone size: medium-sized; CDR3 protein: CASSWGQGGYTF; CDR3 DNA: TGTGCCAGCAGTTGGGGACAAGGTGGCTACACCTTC
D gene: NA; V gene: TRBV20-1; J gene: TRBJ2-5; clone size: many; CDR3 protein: CSAIPQVQETQYF; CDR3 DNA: TGCAGTGCTATCCCGCAAGTCCAAGAGACCCAGTACTTC
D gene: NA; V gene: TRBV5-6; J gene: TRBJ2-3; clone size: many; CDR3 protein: CASSHTGKGTDTQYF; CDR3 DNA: TGTGCCAGCAGCCATACAGGGAAGGGGACAGATACGCAGTATTTT
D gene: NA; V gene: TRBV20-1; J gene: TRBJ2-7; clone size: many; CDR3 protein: CSARDWRDDPYEQYF; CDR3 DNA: TGCAGTGCTAGAGATTGGAGGGACGACCCCTACGAGCAGTACTTC
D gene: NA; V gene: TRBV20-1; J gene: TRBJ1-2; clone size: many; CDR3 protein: CSATANREQGYTF; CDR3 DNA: TGCAGTGCCACAGCAAACAGGGAGCAAGGCTACACCTTC
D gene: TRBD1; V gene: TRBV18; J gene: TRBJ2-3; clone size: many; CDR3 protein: CASSSDRAITDTQYF; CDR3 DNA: TGTGCCAGCTCATCCGACAGGGCCATCACAGATACGCAGTATTTT
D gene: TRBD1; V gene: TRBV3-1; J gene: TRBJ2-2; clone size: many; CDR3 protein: CASSKVGQGAGTGELFF; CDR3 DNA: TGTGCCAGCAGCAAAGTCGGACAGGGGGCAGGGACCGGGGAGCTGTTTTTT
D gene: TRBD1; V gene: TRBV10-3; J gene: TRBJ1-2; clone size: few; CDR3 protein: CAIRGGTGDPVGFYTF; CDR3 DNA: TGTGCCATCAGGGGGGGGACAGGGGACCCCGTCGGGTTCTACACCTTC
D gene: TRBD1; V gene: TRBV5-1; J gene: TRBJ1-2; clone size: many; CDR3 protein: CASSLGAGTGMGGYTF; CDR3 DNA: TGCGCCAGCAGCTTGGGGGCCGGGACAGGGATGGGAGGCTACACCTTC
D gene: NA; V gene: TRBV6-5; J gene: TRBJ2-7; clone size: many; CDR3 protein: CASSYSRPATYEQYF; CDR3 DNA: TGTGCCAGCAGTTACTCCCGACCAGCGACCTACGAGCAGTACTTC
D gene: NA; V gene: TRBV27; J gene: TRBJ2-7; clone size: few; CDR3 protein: CASSFRGGSSYEQYF; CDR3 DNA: TGTGCCAGCAGTTTTAGAGGCGGTTCCTCCTACGAGCAGTACTTC
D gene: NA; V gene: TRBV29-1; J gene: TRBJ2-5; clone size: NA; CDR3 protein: CSVEDRRPGTQYF; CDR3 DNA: TGCAGCGTTGAAGACCGACGGCCGGGGACCCAGTACTTC
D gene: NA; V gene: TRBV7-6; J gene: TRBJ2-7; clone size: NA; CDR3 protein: CASSSGHEQYF; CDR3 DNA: TGTGCCAGCAGCTCGGGCCACGAGCAGTACTTC
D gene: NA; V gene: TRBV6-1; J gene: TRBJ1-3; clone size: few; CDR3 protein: CASSPRETRRTIYF; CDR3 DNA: TGTGCCAGCAGTCCTCGGGAGACCCGGCGAACCATATATTTT
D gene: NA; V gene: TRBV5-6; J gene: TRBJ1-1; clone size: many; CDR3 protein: CASSGGATGAFF; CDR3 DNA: TGTGCCAGCAGCGGGGGAGCTACGGGGGCTTTCTTT
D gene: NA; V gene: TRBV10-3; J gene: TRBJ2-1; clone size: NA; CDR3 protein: CAISDAACSDEQFF; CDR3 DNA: TGTGCCATCAGTGACGCCGCGTGTTCCGATGAGCAGTTCTTC
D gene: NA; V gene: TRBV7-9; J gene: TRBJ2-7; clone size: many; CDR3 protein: CASSRRSSYEQYF; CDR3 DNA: TGTGCCAGCAGCCGAAGGTCCTCCTACGAGCAGTACTTC
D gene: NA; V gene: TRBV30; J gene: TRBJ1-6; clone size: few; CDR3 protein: CAWSPREKLTLNSPLHF; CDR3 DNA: TGTGCCTGGAGTCCCCGGGAGAAACTCACCCTAAATTCACCCCTCCACTTT
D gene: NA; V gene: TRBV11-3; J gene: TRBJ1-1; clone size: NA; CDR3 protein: CASSLGPEAFF; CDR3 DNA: TGTGCCAGCAGCTTAGGACCTGAAGCTTTCTTT
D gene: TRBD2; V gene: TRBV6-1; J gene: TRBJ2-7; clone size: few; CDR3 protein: CVSIPTSESSHEQYF; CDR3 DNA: TGTGTCAGCATCCCGACTAGCGAGAGCTCCCACGAGCAGTACTTC
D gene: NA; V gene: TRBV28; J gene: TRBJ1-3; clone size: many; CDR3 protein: CASSLGGDGNTIYF; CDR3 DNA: TGTGCCAGCAGTTTAGGGGGAGATGGAAACACCATATATTTT
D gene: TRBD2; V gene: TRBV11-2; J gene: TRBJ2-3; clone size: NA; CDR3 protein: CASSRGTSVPDTQYF; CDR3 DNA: TGTGCCAGCAGCCGCGGGACTAGCGTCCCAGATACGCAGTATTTT
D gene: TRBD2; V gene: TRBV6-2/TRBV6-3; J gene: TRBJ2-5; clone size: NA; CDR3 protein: CASSDVAGRQYF; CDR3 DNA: TGTGCCAGCAGTGACGTAGCGGGGCGGCAGTACTTC
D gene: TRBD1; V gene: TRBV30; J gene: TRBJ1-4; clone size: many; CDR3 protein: CAWSFGTGGEKLFF; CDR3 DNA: TGTGCCTGGAGCTTCGGGACAGGGGGTGAAAAACTGTTTTTT
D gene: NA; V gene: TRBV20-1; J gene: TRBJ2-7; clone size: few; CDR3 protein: CSARAEGVGEQYF; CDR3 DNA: TGCAGTGCTAGAGCCGAGGGAGTGGGCGAGCAGTACTTC
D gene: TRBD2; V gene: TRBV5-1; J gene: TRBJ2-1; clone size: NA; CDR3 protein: CASKLSGSPYNEQFF; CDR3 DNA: TGCGCCAGCAAGCTAAGCGGGAGTCCCTACAATGAGCAGTTCTTC
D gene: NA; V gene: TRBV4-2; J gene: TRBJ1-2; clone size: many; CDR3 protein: CASSQDNRGSYGYTF; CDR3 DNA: TGTGCCAGCAGCCAAGATAACAGAGGAAGTTATGGCTACACCTTC
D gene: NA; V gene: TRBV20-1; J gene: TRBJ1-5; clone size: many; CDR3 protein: CSARPGSQNQPQHF; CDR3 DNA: TGCAGTGCTAGGCCCGGATCTCAGAATCAGCCCCAGCATTTT
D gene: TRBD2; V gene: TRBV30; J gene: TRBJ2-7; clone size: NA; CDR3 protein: CARSGSGLAPYEQYF; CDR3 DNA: TGTGCCCGGAGTGGTTCCGGACTAGCGCCATACGAGCAGTACTTC
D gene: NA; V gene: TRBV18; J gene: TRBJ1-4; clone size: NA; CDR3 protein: CATSPPTANKKLFF; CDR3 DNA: TGTGCCACCTCACCACCCACGGCAAATAAAAAACTGTTTTTT
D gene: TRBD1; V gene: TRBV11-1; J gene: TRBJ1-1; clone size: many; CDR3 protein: CASSLGTGNTEAFF; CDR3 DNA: TGTGCCAGCAGCTTAGGGACAGGGAACACTGAAGCTTTCTTT
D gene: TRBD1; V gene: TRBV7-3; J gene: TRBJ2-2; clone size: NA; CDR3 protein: CASSKQGGTGELFF; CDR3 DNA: TGTGCCAGCAGCAAACAGGGGGGCACCGGGGAGCTGTTTTTT
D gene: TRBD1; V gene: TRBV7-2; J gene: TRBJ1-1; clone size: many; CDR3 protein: CASSLGQLNTEAFF; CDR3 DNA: TGTGCCAGCAGTTTGGGACAGTTGAACACTGAAGCTTTCTTT
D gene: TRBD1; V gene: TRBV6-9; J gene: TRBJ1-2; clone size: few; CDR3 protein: CASSYYTRGTETF; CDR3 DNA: TGTGCCAGCAGCTATTATACAAGGGGGACAGAGACCTTC
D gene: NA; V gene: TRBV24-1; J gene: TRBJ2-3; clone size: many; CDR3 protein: CATSPGPHLTTTDTQYF; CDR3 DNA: TGTGCCACCAGTCCGGGGCCCCACCTAACAACCACAGATACGCAGTATTTT
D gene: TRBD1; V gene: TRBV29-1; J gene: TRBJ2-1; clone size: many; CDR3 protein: CSVEDRDITSYNEQFF; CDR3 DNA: TGCAGCGTTGAGGACAGGGACATAACCTCCTACAATGAGCAGTTCTTC
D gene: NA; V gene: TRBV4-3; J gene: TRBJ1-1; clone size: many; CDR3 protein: CASSQDARRVDTEAFF; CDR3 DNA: TGCGCCAGCAGCCAAGATGCGCGACGGGTGGACACTGAAGCTTTCTTT
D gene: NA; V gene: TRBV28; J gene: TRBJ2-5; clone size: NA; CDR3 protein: CASKGGGGRETQYF; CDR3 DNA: TGTGCCAGCAAGGGGGGCGGAGGGAGAGAGACCCAGTACTTC
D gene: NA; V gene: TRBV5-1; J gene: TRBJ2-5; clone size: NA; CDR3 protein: CASRKLETQYF; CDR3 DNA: TGCGCCAGCCGAAAACTGGAGACCCAGTACTTC
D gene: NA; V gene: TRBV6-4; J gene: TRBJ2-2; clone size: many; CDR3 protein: CASSDSGTSNTGELFF; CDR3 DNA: TGTGCCAGCAGTGACTCCGGGACTTCGAACACCGGGGAGCTGTTTTTT
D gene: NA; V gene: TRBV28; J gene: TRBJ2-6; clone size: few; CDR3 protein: CASGGGVSGANVLTF; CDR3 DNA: TGTGCCAGCGGAGGGGGCGTATCTGGGGCCAACGTCCTGACTTTC
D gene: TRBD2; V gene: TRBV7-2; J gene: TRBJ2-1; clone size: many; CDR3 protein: CASSLYGAGGGNEQFF; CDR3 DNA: TGTGCCAGCAGCTTATATGGTGCGGGGGGCGGCAATGAGCAGTTCTTC